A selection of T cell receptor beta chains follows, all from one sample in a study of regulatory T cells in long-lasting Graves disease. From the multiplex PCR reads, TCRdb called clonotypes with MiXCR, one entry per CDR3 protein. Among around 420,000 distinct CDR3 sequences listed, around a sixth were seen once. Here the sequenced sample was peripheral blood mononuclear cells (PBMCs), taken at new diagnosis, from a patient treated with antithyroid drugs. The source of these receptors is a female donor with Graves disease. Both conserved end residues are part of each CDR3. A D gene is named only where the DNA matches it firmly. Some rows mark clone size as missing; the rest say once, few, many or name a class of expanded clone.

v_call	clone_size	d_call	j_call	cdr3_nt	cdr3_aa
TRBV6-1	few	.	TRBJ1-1	TGTGCCAGCCTCGGCGGGGAGGGAGGAACTTTCTTT	CASLGGEGGTFF
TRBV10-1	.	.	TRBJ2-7	TGCGCCAGCAGTTCGGACTCCCGGGGCGAGCAGTACTTC	CASSSDSRGEQYF
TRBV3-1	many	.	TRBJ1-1	TGTGCCAGCAGCCAAGAGTATAACAGGTCGATGAACACTGAAGCTTTCTTT	CASSQEYNRSMNTEAFF
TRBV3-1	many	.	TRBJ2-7	TGTGCCAGCAGCCAAGATCTACGGGGGCACGAGCAGTACTTC	CASSQDLRGHEQYF
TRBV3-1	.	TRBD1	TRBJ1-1	TGTGCCAGCTCACCCCCCCATTTTCGACAGGGGGCTATCAACACTGAAGCTTTCTTT	CASSPPHFRQGAINTEAFF
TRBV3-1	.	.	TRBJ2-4	TGTGCCAGCAGCCAAGGGTTCACGGACGGGGACATTCAGTACTTC	CASSQGFTDGDIQYF
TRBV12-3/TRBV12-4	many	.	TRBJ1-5	TGTGCCAGCAGTTACACGGCCAGCAATCAGCCCCAGCATTTT	CASSYTASNQPQHF
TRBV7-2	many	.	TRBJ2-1	TGTGCCAGCAGCACTAAGGGGGGGGGGAATGAGCAGTTCTTC	CASSTKGGGNEQFF
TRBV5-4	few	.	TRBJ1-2	TGTGCCAGCAGCGACGTCCAGGGGCTCTATGGCTACACCTTC	CASSDVQGLYGYTF
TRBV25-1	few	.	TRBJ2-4	TGTGCCAGCAGTGAATCCGGGGCGGGAAGTACCAAAAACATTCAGTACTTC	CASSESGAGSTKNIQYF
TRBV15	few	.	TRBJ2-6	TGTGCCACCAGCAGAGATTTGGAGTCTGGGGCCAACGTCCTGACTTTC	CATSRDLESGANVLTF
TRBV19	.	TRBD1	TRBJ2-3	TGTGCCAGTAAGTCCTGGACAGGGAGCACAGATACGCAGTATTTT	CASKSWTGSTDTQYF
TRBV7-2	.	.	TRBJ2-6	TGTGCCAGCAGCCCCCTCCTAGGGACGGTAACTGGGGCCAACGTCCTGACTTTC	CASSPLLGTVTGANVLTF
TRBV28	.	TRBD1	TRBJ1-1	TGTGCCAGCAGTTTGGGAGGGAACAGGGGGGACACTGAAGCTTTCTTT	CASSLGGNRGDTEAFF
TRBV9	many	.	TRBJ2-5	TGTGCCAGCAGCGTAGCGGGCGGCAGCCAAGAGACCCAGTACTTC	CASSVAGGSQETQYF
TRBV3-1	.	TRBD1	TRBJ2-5	TGTGCCAGCAGCCAACCGGGACAGGGGGTAGAGACCCAGTACTTC	CASSQPGQGVETQYF
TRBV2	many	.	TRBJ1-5	TGTGCCAGCAGTGCAGTGGGCAGGGAGAATCAGCCCCAGCATTTT	CASSAVGRENQPQHF
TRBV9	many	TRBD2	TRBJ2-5	TGTGCCAGCAGCGACCGACCTCAACTAGCGGCTACCCAAGAGACCCAGTACTTC	CASSDRPQLAATQETQYF
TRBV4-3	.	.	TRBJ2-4	TGCGCCAGCAGCCAAGCTAGGGTTGACATTCAGTACTTC	CASSQARVDIQYF
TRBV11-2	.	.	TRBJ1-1	TGTGCTCTTGGGGGGGGTTGGAGCACTGAAGCTCTCTTT	CALGGGWSTEALF
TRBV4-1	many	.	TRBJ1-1	TGTGCCAGCAGCCCCCCCGCGAGGTACACTGAAGCTTTCTTT	CASSPPARYTEAFF
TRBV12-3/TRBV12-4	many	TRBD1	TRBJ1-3	TGTGCCAGCGACGAGGACAGGGGAAGGGGAAACACCATATATTTT	CASDEDRGRGNTIYF
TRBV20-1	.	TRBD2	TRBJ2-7	TGCAGTGCTAGAGACCCAGGGACTAGCGGGACCTCCTACGAGCAGTACTTC	CSARDPGTSGTSYEQYF
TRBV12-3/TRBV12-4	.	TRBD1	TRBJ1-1	TGTGCCAGCACCCCTTTGGGGACAGGGCTAAACACTGAAGCTTTCTTT	CASTPLGTGLNTEAFF
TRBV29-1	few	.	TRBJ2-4	TGCAGCGAGACCCCGGAGGTCAAAAACATTCAGTACTTC	CSETPEVKNIQYF
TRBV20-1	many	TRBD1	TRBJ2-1	TGCAGTGCCCGACAGGGGGGGTACAATGAGCAGTTCTTC	CSARQGGYNEQFF
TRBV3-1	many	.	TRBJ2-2	TGTGCCAGCAGCCTACCACAGGGAACCGGGGAGCTGTTTTTT	CASSLPQGTGELFF
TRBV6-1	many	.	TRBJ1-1	TGTGCCAGCAAAGGGGTAATTGAAGCTTTCTTT	CASKGVIEAFF
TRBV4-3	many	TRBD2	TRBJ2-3	TGCGCCAGCAGCCAAGAGACACTAGCGGAGGCTAGCACAGATACGCAGTATTTT	CASSQETLAEASTDTQYF
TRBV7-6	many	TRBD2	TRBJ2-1	TGTGCCAGCAGCTTAGCCCCACTAGCGGGGGGGCGGTACAATGAGCAGTTCTTC	CASSLAPLAGGRYNEQFF
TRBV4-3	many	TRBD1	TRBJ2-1	TGCGCCAGCAGCCCAAAAGGGACAGCAAGCAATGAGCAGTTCTTC	CASSPKGTASNEQFF
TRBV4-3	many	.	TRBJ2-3	TGCGCCAGCAGCCCTCGGGGAGACCTAACAGATACGCAGTATTTT	CASSPRGDLTDTQYF
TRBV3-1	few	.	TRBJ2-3	TGTGCCAGCAGCTCAAAGGGGGGGCAAGATACGCAGTATTTT	CASSSKGGQDTQYF
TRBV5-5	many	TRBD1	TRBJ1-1	TGTGCCAGCAGCTTGGTGGCAGGGGGAACTGAAGCTTTCTTT	CASSLVAGGTEAFF
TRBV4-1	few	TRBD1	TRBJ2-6	TGCGCCAGCAGCCCAGTGACAGGGGGTGGGCCCTCTGGGGCCAACGTCCTGACTTTC	CASSPVTGGGPSGANVLTF
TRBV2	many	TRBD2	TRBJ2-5	TGTGCCAGCAGCAGGACGACTAGCGGGAGGAGCCAAGAGACCCAGTACTTC	CASSRTTSGRSQETQYF
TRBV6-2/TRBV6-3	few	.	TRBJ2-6	TGTGCCAGCACCCACCTCGAGACAGGCCTCTCTGGGGCCAACGTCCTGACTTTC	CASTHLETGLSGANVLTF
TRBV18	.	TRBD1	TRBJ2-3	TGTGCCAGCCCAACGGGGACAGGCACAGATACGCAGTATTTT	CASPTGTGTDTQYF
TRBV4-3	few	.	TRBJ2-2	TGCGCCAGCAGCCACGGCCCCCAGGACACCGGGGAGCTGTTTTTT	CASSHGPQDTGELFF
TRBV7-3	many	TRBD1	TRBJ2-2	TGTGCCAGCAGCCCCAGACAGGGAATGAACACCGGGGAGCTGTTTTTT	CASSPRQGMNTGELFF
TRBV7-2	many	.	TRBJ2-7	TGTGCCAGCAGCTTAGTCGTCCGGGACCCCTCCTACGAGCAGTACTTC	CASSLVVRDPSYEQYF
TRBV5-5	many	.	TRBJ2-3	TGTGCCAGCAGCGAAGGCTCGGCCCCGGGCACAGATACGCAGTATTTT	CASSEGSAPGTDTQYF
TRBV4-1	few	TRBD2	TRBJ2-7	TGCGCCAGCAGCCAAGCCCGGGAGGGGGACGAGCAGTACTTC	CASSQAREGDEQYF
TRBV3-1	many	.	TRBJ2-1	TGTGCCAGCAGCCCTCCCGGGATCCATGAGCAGTTCTTC	CASSPPGIHEQFF
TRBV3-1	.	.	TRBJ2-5	TGTGCCGGCGATGACGGCGGAAACCAAGAGACCCAGTACTTC	CAGDDGGNQETQYF
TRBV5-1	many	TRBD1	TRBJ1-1	TGCGCCAGCAGCCGAGGGGGCCGGGGTGACACTGAAGCTTTCTTT	CASSRGGRGDTEAFF
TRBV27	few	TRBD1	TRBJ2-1	TGTGCCAGCAGTTGGGACAGTAACAATGAGCAGTTCTTC	CASSWDSNNEQFF
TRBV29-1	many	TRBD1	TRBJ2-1	TGCAGCGTCCGGGACAGGACCTACAATGAGCAGTTCTTC	CSVRDRTYNEQFF